A single sample is the source of the 31 T cell receptor beta chains below, sequenced in a study of T cell repertoires in cytomegalovirus infection. TCRdb reprocessed the reads with MiXCR, giving one entry per CDR3 protein. The sample includes about 97,000 distinct CDR3 sequences, approximately 15% seen only once; the top ten take 6.5% to 9.5%. The sample consisted of PBMCs. These receptors were taken from a human donor in good health (CMV status not recorded). Some clones in this sample may be carry-over from other donors' samples.

This clonotype was seen more than once but under ten times. The rearrangement links TRBV19 to TRBJ2-3, with unresolved D. Trimming stripped 6 bases from V and 2 bases from J, with 12 bases between. Germline values: CDR1 LNHDA, CDR2 SQIVND (reference sequence). The CDR3 contains 14 residues. Here the CDR3 reads CASSPNPSTDTQYF. The CDR3 region has the DNA TGTGCCAGTAGCCCAAATCCTTCCACAGATACGCAGTATTTT.

This clonotype was detected only a few times. CDR3 sequence reads: CSGRTAQETQYF. CDR3 DNA sequence: TGCAGTGGTCGGACAGCCCAAGAGACCCAGTACTTC. The gene calls are TRBV20-1 and TRBJ2-5; tentative D call: TRBD1 (6 bases). Trimming removed 7 bases at V and 1 base at J, with 10 bases between. Germline-derived CDR1 and CDR2 are DFQATT and SNEGSKA (reference sequence). CDR3 length: 12 amino acids.

For this clonotype: Being one base from a much bigger clone, this may be a read error. The chain joins TRBV4-1 to TRBJ1-1; D remains unclear. The CDR3 contains 17 residues. Germline loops: CDR1 MGHRA, CDR2 YSYEKL. The CDR3 reads CASSQPLIRALNTGAFF. The DNA of the CDR3 is TGCGCCAGCAGCCAACCCCTGATTAGGGCCCTGAACACTGGAGCTTTCTTT.

The V gene is TRBV29-1, the J gene TRBJ2-7; 9 positions match TRBD1. The germline V gene has CDR1 SQVTM and CDR2 ANQGSEA. The CDR3 sequence is 13 residues long. With V trimmed by 7 bases and J by 5 bases, 9 bases remained unmatched. The CDR3 spells CSAQGDRANEQYF. The CDR3 DNA is TGCAGCGCCCAAGGGGACAGGGCCAACGAGCAGTACTTC.

This chain links TRBV9 with TRBJ1-2; D gene ambiguous. This CDR3 comprises 14 residues. Germline V gene sequence: CDR1 SGDLS, CDR2 YYNGEE. Trimming removed 1 base at V and 8 bases at J, with 15 bases between. The CDR3 reads CASSVSPEGSGYTF. CDR3 nucleotide sequence: TGTGCCAGCAGCGTAAGTCCAGAAGGGAGCGGCTACACCTTC.

This clonotype came up a few times. The chain has TRBV6-2 or TRBV6-3 and TRBJ1-4, with 8 bases fitting TRBD1. The junction had 6 bases not matched to a gene; V was cut back by 6 bases and J by 3 bases. The germline CDR1 and CDR2 sequences are MNHEY and SVGEGT. The CDR3 extends over 15 amino acids. The CDR3 coding sequence is TGTGCCAGCAGCCGGATGGACAGGGCTAATGAAAAACTGTTTTTT. Protein product: CASSRMDRANEKLFF.

The chain has TRBV12-3 or TRBV12-4 and TRBJ2-7; D is unresolved. The CDR3 has 14 residues. Trimming pared 0 bases from V and 3 bases from J, leaving 9 bases between. CDR3 sequence reads: CASSLARQIYEQYF. CDR3 in DNA: TGTGCCAGCAGTTTAGCGCGGCAGATCTACGAGCAGTACTTC.

This clonotype was recorded many times. CDR3 loop: CASSEGTTIAEAFF. CDR3 coding DNA: TGTGCCAGCTCCGAGGGGACGACGATCGCTGAAGCTTTCTTT. This chain joins TRBV7-3 and TRBJ1-1, with D possibly TRBD1 on 5 matching bases. From germline, CDR1 is SGHTA and CDR2 FQGTGA. V was clipped by 8 bases and J by 6 bases, with 19 bases between them. The CDR3 is 14 residues long. The full variable domain, its missing parts supplied by reference TRBV7-3 and TRBJ1-1, is GAGVSQTPSNKVTEKGKYVELRCDPISGHTALYWYRQSLGQGPEFLIYFQGTGAADDSGLPNDRFFAVRPEGSVSTLKIQRTERGDSAVYLCASSEGTTIAEAFFGQGTRLTVV.

This clonotype was seen at least ten times. The chain is built from TRBV28 and TRBJ2-3; TRBD2 matches at 8 bases. This CDR3 region has 17 residues. V trimming: 6 bases; J trimming: 1 base; junction bases outside the gene matches: 12. CDR1 and CDR2 from the germline V gene are MDHEN and SYDVKM. CDR3 loop: CASRRRGGSLRTDTQYF. CDR3 nucleotide sequence: TGTGCCAGCAGACGTCGGGGGGGGAGCCTCCGCACAGATACGCAGTATTTT. Based on the CDR3 plus reference TRBV28 and TRBJ2-3, the full variable domain is DVKVTQSSRYLVKRTGEKVFLECVQDMDHENMFWYRQDPGLGLRLIYFSYDVKMKEKGDIPEGYSVSREKKERFSLILESASTNQTSMYLCASRRRGGSLRTDTQYFGPGTRLTVL.

There are many counts of this clonotype. The chain combines TRBV7-2 with TRBJ2-6; a possible D gene is TRBD2 (5 bases). There are 17 residues in the CDR3. The V end was cut by 1 base, the J end by 2 bases, with 12 bases between. Germline loops: CDR1 SGHTA, CDR2 FQGNSA. CDR3 in DNA: TGTGCCAGCAGCTTAGTAAAGAGAGGGACTGGGGCCAACGTCCTGACTTTC. Protein sequence: CASSLVKRGTGANVLTF.

The rearrangement uses TRBV7-2 and TRBJ2-3; D possibly corresponds to TRBD2 (5 bases). The CDR3 runs to 15 residues. Trimming stripped 4 bases from V and 3 bases from J, with 14 bases between. Per germline, CDR1 SGHTA and CDR2 FQGNSA. CDR3: CASSSLGRKTDTQYF. CDR3 sequence (DNA): TGTGCCAGCAGCTCTTTAGGGAGAAAAACAGATACGCAGTATTTT.

The chain combines TRBV27 with TRBJ2-5, with a possible D match to TRBD2 (5 bases). Deletions cut 3 bases from V and 4 bases from J, with 9 bases between. CDR1 is MNHEY, CDR2 SMNVEV, per germline (reference sequence). This CDR3 comprises 13 residues. This CDR3 is CASSLRARETQYF. The CDR3 nucleotides are TGTGCCAGCAGTTTGCGGGCCCGAGAGACCCAGTACTTC.

There are many counts of this clonotype. V usage is TRBV4-2 and J usage is TRBJ1-6; D not resolved. The germline V and J ends were trimmed by 1 base and 8 bases, with 15 bases remaining between them. CDR1 and CDR2 (germline): LGHNA, YNFKEQ. There are 16 residues in the CDR3. The CDR3 DNA reads TGTGCCAGCAGCCAAGTTTGGCCCTCGTCTGATTCACCCCTCCACTTT. Protein: CASSQVWPSSDSPLHF.

In this sample, this clonotype turned up a few times. V is TRBV6-5 and J is TRBJ1-2; D is ambiguous. This CDR3 is built from 13 residues. V lost 8 bases, J lost 2 bases, and 12 bases lay in between. Germline CDR1 and CDR2: MNHEY and SVGAGI. The chain's CDR3 is CASSPGRNYGYTF. The DNA for the CDR3 is TGTGCCAGCTCCCCCGGGAGAAACTATGGCTACACCTTC.

This chain links TRBV7-2 with TRBJ1-3, with unresolved D. Germline V lookup: CDR1 SGHTA, CDR2 FQGNSA. The V and J ends lost 2 bases and 3 bases respectively, with 5 bases between them. The CDR3 totals 13 residues. The CDR3 loop reads CASSLKGGNTIYF. In nucleotides, the CDR3 is TGTGCCAGCAGCTTAAAAGGTGGAAACACCATATATTTT.

This clonotype showed up just a few times. The CDR3 sequence is CASSYGRGWVNTEAFF. The CDR3 DNA sequence: TGTGCCAGCAGTTACGGCAGGGGGTGGGTGAACACTGAAGCTTTCTTT. The chain joins TRBV27 to TRBJ1-1; 7 positions agree with TRBD1. This CDR3 has 16 residues. Germline values: CDR1 MNHEY, CDR2 SMNVEV (reference sequence). V shed 4 bases, J shed 0 bases, and the junction held 8 bases outside the gene matches.

In this sample, this clonotype turned up many times. The gene calls are TRBV7-3 and TRBJ1-2; no clear D. Germline CDR1 reads SGHTA; CDR2 reads FQGTGA. The ends were cut back, 5 bases at V and 11 bases at J, with 21 bases in the middle. The CDR3 spans 14 residues. CDR3 sequence reads: CASSPRWDIFPYTF. Written as DNA, the CDR3 is TGTGCCAGCAGCCCCCGGTGGGATATTTTTCCATACACCTTC.

The V call is TRBV15, the J call TRBJ2-2; TRBD2 matches 9 bases. Trimming at V came to 3 bases and at J to 4 bases, leaving 6 bases not matched to a gene. This CDR3 is built from 16 residues. The germline gives CDR1 LNHNV, CDR2 YYDKDF (reference sequence). CDR3: CATSRGLAHSTGELFF. Written as DNA, the CDR3 is TGTGCCACCAGCAGGGGACTAGCACACAGCACCGGGGAGCTGTTTTTT. The full variable domain, rest sourced from reference TRBV15 and TRBJ2-2, is DAMVIQNPRYQVTQFGKPVTLSCSQTLNHNVMYWYQQKSSQAPKLLFHYYDKDFNNEADTPDNFQSRRPNTSFCFLDIRSPGLGDTAMYLCATSRGLAHSTGELFFGEGSRLTVL.

This clonotype occurred many times. The chain carries TRBV7-2 and TRBJ1-5; 10 bases are a match to TRBD1. In germline, CDR1 is SGHTA, CDR2 FQGNSA. V lost 3 bases to trimming and J lost 0 bases; unmatched junction nucleotides: 2. This CDR3 is 16 amino acids long. CDR3 DNA sequence: TGTGCCAGCAGCTTGGACAGGGGGTATAGCAATCAGCCCCAGCATTTT. Translation gives CASSLDRGYSNQPQHF. The entire variable domain, with the rest obtained from reference TRBV7-2 and TRBJ1-5, is as follows: GAGVSQSPSNKVTEKGKDVELRCDPISGHTALYWYRQSLGQGLEFLIYFQGNSAPDKSGLPSDRFSAERTGGSVSTLTIQRTQQEDSAVYLCASSLDRGYSNQPQHFGDGTRLSIL.

In its sample, this clonotype was seen a few times. This rearrangement joins TRBV5-1 to TRBJ1-6; 7 nucleotides line up with TRBD1. V shed 0 bases, J shed 7 bases, and the junction held 4 bases outside the gene matches. The CDR3 contains 15 residues. CDR1 is SGHRS, CDR2 YFSETQ, per germline. The CDR3 sequence is CASSLGRDSNSPLHF. CDR3 nucleotide sequence: TGCGCCAGCAGCTTGGGGAGGGACAGCAATTCACCCCTCCACTTT.

This clonotype has a handful of counts. J is TRBJ2-7 and V is TRBV12-3 or TRBV12-4, with TRBD1 matching over 7 bases. J was trimmed by 3 bases and V by 5 bases; bases with no gene match: 13. This CDR3 contains 16 residues. The CDR3 protein is CASSHIQGVMGYEQYF. CDR3 bases: TGTGCCAGCAGTCACATCCAGGGGGTAATGGGCTACGAGCAGTACTTC.

This clonotype was counted many times. The CDR3 region is CASSLGRSKETQYF. The CDR3 DNA reads TGTGCCAGCAGCCTCGGACGGTCCAAAGAGACCCAGTACTTC. The genes are TRBV7-2 and TRBJ2-5; D gene uncertain. This CDR3 region has 14 residues. Germline CDR1 SGHTA, CDR2 FQGNSA. Trimming left V 5 bases short and J 3 bases short, with 13 bases between.

Comments on this clonotype: A much larger clonotype is one base distant, so this may be a read error. The V call is TRBV25-1, the J call TRBJ1-4; D remains ambiguous. The CDR3 spans 14 residues. The germline V gene has CDR1 MGHDK and CDR2 SYGVNS. V was pared by 4 bases and J by 6 bases, with 12 bases between. The CDR3 DNA follows: TGTGCCAGCAGTGTTGGAGGAACGGATGAAAAACTGTTTTTT. It translates to CASSVGGTDEKLFF.

In DNA, the CDR3 is TGTGCCAGCAGCTTAAGGGCCCTAGAGACCCAGTACTTC. This sequence encodes CASSLRALETQYF. This sequence joins TRBV7-8 and TRBJ2-5; D gene uncertain. Trimming cost V 2 bases and J 4 bases, with 8 bases left between them. The CDR3 runs 13 residues. Germline V gene lookup returns CDR1 SGHVS and CDR2 FQNEAQ.

The gene calls are TRBV5-6 and TRBJ2-5; 8 bases match TRBD1. The germline CDR1 and CDR2 sequences are SGHDT and YYEEEE. The CDR3 runs 18 residues. V was clipped by 3 bases and J by 5 bases; unmatched bases: 18. The CDR3 protein is CASSSNSAGTGGQETQYF. The CDR3 DNA follows: TGTGCCAGCAGCTCAAACTCTGCCGGGACAGGAGGGCAGGAGACCCAGTACTTC.

The sample holds a few counts of this clonotype. The DNA of the CDR3 is TGTGCCAGCAGCTTAGACGCCCCAGGGGGGGTTGGGGCCAACGTCCTGACTTTC. It encodes CASSLDAPGGVGANVLTF. This chain connects TRBV7-9 to TRBJ2-6; D is possibly TRBD1 or TRBD2 (7 bases each). The length of the CDR3 is 18 residues. Per the germline V gene, CDR1 is SEHNR and CDR2 is FQNEAQ (reference sequence). Trimming shortened V by 1 base and J by 3 bases, and 16 bases separated the two germline ends. Using reference TRBV7-9 and TRBJ2-6 for the parts outside the CDR3, the full variable domain is DTGVSQNPRHKITKRGQNVTFRCDPISEHNRLYWYRQTLGQGPEFLTYFQNEAQLEKSRLLSDRFSAERPKGSFSTLEIQRTEQGDSAMYLCASSLDAPGGVGANVLTFGAGSRLTVL.

This chain connects TRBV20-1 to TRBJ2-7, with 7 bases aligning to TRBD2. The CDR3 loop spans 13 amino acids. Looked up from germline, CDR1 is DFQATT and CDR2 is SNEGSKA (reference sequence). V lost 3 bases and J lost 5; bases outside the gene matches: 7. CDR3 bases: TGCAGTGCTAGGGTGGGGGGGACTGACGAGCAGTACTTC. It translates to CSARVGGTDEQYF.

The chain employs TRBV2 and TRBJ1-1; D uncertain. V shed 7 bases and J shed 1 base, with 13 bases lying between them. This CDR3 spans 14 amino acids. Germline CDR1 reads SNHLY; CDR2 reads FYNNEI. DNA for the CDR3: TGTGCCAGCACCGGAACCGACAAGAACACTGAAGCTTTCTTT. Protein: CASTGTDKNTEAFF. Full variable domain (rest looked up from reference TRBV2 and TRBJ1-1): EPEVTQTPSHQVTQMGQEVILRCVPISNHLYFYWYRQILGQKVEFLVSFYNNEISEKSEIFDDQFSVERPDGSNFTLKIRSTKLEDSAMYFCASTGTDKNTEAFFGQGTRLTVV.

This clonotype showed up many times. The rearrangement links TRBV7-2 to TRBJ1-3, with D perhaps matching TRBD1 (5 bases). Trimming cost V 5 bases and J 4 bases, with 12 bases left between them. The CDR3 runs to 14 residues. Germline CDR1 SGHTA, CDR2 FQGNSA. The CDR3 spells CASSPWRDGNTIYF. CDR3 nucleotide sequence: TGTGCCAGCAGCCCTTGGAGGGACGGAAACACCATATATTTT.

This clonotype appeared a few times. This chain connects TRBV7-9 to TRBJ2-6, with D maybe TRBD1 (5 bases). Germline V gives CDR1 SEHNR, CDR2 FQNEAQ (reference sequence). V dropped 3 bases and J dropped 1 base, with 10 bases sitting between them. The CDR3 length is 16 residues. The CDR3 DNA sequence: TGTGCCAGCAGCTTCCCCAGGGTTTCTGGGGCCAACGTCCTGACTTTC. Residues: CASSFPRVSGANVLTF.

This clonotype showed up many times. V usage is TRBV7-9 and J usage is TRBJ2-1; 7 bases align to TRBD1. This CDR3 spans 17 amino acids. CDR1 is SEHNR, CDR2 FQNEAQ, per germline (reference sequence). Trimming took 5 bases from V and 5 from J; bases not matched to a gene: 15. CDR3 residues: CASSPLYPGQSHNEQFF. The CDR3 DNA sequence: TGTGCCAGCAGCCCGCTATACCCGGGACAGTCACACAATGAGCAGTTCTTC.